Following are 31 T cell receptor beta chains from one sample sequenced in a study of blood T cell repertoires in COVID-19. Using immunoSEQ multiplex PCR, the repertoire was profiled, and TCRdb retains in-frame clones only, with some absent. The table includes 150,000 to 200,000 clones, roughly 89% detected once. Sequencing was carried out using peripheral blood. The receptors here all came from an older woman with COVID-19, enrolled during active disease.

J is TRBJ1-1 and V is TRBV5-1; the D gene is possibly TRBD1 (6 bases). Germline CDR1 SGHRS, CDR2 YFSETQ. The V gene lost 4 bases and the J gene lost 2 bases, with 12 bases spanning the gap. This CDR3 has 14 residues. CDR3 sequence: CASSPGTLNTEAFF. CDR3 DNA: TGCGCCAGCAGCCCCGGGACACTCAACACTGAAGCTTTCTTT.

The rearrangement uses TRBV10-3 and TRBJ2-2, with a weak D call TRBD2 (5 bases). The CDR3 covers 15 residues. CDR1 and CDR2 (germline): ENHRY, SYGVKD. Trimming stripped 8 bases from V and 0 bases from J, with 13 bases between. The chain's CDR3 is CAIGPGLTNTGELFF. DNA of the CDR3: TGTGCCATCGGACCTGGACTCACGAACACCGGGGAGCTGTTTTTT.

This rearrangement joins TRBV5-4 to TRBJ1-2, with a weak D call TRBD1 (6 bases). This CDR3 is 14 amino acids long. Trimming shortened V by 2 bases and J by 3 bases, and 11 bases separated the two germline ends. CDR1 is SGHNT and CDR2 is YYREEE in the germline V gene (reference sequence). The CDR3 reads CASSFGQSDYGYTF. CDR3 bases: TGTGCCAGCAGCTTTGGACAGTCCGACTATGGCTACACCTTC. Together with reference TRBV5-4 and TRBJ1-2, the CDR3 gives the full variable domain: ETGVTQSPTHLIKTRGQQVTLRCSSQSGHNTVSWYQQALGQGPQFIFQYYREEENGRGNFPPRFSGLQFPNYSSELNVNALELDDSALYLCASSFGQSDYGYTFGSGTRLTVV.

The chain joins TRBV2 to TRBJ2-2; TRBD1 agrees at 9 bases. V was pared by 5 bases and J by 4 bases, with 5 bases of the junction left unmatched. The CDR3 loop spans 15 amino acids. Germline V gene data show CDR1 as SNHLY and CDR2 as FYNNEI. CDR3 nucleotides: TGTGCCAGCAGTACACACAGGGGGCTCACCGGGGAGCTGTTTTTT. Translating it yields CASSTHRGLTGELFF.

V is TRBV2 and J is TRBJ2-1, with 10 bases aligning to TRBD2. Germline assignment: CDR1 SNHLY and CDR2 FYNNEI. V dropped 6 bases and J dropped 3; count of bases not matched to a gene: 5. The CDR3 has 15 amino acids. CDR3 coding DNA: TGTGCCAGCAGAGTACTAGCGGGGTACTACAATGAGCAGTTCTTC. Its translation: CASRVLAGYYNEQFF.

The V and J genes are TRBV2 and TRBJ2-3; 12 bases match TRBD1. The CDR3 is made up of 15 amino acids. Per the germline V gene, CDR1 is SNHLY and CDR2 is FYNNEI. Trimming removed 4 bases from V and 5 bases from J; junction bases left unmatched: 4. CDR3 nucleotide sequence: TGTGCCAGCAGTGCGGGACAGGGGGCCAGAGATACGCAGTATTTT. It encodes CASSAGQGARDTQYF.

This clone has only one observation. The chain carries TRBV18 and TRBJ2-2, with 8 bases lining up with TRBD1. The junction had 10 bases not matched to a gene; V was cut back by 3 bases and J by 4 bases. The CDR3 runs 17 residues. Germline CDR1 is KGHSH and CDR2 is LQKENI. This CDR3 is CASSPKLGTGGTGELFF. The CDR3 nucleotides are TGTGCCAGCTCACCCAAACTAGGGACAGGCGGCACCGGGGAGCTGTTTTTT.

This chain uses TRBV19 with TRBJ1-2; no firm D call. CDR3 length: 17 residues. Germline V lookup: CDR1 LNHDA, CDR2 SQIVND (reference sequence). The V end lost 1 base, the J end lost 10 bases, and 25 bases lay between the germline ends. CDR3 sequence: CASSIAFSGRPSEDYTF. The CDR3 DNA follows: TGTGCCAGTAGTATAGCGTTTTCCGGGAGGCCTAGCGAAGACTACACCTTC.

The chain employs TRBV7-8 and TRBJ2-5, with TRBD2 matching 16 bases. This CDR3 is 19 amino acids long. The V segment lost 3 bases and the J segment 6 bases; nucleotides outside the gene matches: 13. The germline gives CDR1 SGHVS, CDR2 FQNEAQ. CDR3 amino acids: CASSFGVGTSGGAGKTQYF. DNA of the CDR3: TGTGCCAGCAGCTTCGGGGTCGGGACTAGCGGGGGGGCCGGGAAGACCCAGTACTTC.

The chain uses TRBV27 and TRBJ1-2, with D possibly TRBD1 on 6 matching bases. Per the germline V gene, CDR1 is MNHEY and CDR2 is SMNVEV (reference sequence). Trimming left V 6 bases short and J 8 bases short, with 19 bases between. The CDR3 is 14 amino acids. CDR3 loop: CASRGGGRPRGYTF. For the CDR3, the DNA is TGTGCCAGCAGAGGCGGGGGGCGACCCCGAGGCTACACCTTC.

The CDR3 reads CASSPLGRVNYGYTF. The CDR3 nucleotides are TGTGCCAGCAGCCCCCTGGGGAGGGTTAACTATGGCTACACCTTC. The chain couples TRBV6-2 or TRBV6-3 to TRBJ1-2; D gene uncertain. The CDR3 spans 15 residues. With 6 bases removed from V and 1 base from J, the gap between germline ends came to 15 bases. Per the germline V gene, CDR1 is MNHEY and CDR2 is SVGEGT.

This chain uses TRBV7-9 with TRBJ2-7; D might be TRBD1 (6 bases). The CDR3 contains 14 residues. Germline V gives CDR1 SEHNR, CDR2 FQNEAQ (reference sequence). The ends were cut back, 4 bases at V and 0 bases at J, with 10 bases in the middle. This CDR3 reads CASSSRDNSYEQYF. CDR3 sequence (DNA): TGTGCCAGCAGCTCCCGGGACAACTCCTACGAGCAGTACTTC.

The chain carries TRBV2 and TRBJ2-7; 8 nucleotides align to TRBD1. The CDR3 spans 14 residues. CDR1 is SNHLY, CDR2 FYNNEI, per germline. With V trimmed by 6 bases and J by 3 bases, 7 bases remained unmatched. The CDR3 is CASRLTGVRYEQYF. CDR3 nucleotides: TGTGCCAGCAGGCTGACAGGGGTTCGCTACGAGCAGTACTTC.

The DNA for the CDR3 is TGTGCCAGCAGTCCAGCGGGGGAAGAGACCCAGTACTTC. Its translation is CASSPAGEETQYF. This sequence joins TRBV6-5 and TRBJ2-5; 8 positions match TRBD2. J was trimmed by 3 bases and V by 5 bases; bases with no gene match: 2. Germline CDR1 MNHEY, CDR2 SVGAGI. The CDR3 extends over 13 amino acids.

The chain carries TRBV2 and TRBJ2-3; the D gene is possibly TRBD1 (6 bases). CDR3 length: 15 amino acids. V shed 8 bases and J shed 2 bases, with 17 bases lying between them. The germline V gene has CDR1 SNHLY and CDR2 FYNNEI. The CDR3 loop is CASGRGGPATDTQYF. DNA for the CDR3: TGTGCCAGCGGGAGAGGGGGTCCCGCCACAGATACGCAGTATTTT.

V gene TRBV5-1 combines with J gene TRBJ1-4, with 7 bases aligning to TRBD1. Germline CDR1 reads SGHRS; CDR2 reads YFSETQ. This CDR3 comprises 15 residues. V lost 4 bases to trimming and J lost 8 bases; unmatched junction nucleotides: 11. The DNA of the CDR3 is TGCGCCAGCAGCACCCGACAGGGTGCCAGCGAAAAACTGTTTTTT. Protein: CASSTRQGASEKLFF.

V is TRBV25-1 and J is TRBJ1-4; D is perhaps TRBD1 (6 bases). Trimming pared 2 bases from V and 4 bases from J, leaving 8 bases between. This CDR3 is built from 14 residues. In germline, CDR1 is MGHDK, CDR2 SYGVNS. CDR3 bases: TGTGCCAGCAGTGAAGGGGGCCTTAATGAAAAACTGTTTTTT. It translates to CASSEGGLNEKLFF.

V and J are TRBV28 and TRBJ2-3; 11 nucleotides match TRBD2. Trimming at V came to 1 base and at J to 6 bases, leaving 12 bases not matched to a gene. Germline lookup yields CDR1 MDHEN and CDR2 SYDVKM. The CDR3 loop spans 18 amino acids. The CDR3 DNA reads TGTGCCAGCAGTTTATTGGGTCTAGCGGGAGGAGAAGGGGATACGCAGTATTTT. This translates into CASSLLGLAGGEGDTQYF.

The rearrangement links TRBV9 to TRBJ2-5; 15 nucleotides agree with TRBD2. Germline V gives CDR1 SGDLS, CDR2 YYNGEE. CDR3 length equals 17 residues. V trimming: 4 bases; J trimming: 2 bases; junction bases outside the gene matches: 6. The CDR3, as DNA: TGTGCCAGCAGCCCGGGACTAGCGGGGGGAGGGCAAGAGACCCAGTACTTC. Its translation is CASSPGLAGGGQETQYF.

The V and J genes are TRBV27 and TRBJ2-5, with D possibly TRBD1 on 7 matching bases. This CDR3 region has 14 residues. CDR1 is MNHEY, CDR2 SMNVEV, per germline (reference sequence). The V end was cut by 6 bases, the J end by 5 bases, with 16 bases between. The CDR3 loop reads CASRRDREVETQYF. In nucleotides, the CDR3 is TGTGCCAGCAGACGTGACAGGGAGGTGGAGACCCAGTACTTC.

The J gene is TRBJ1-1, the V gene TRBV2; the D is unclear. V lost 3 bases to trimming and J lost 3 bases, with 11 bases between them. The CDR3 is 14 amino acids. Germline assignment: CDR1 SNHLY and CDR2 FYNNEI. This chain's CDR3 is CASSDASGDTEAFF. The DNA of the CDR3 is TGTGCCAGCAGTGATGCGAGCGGGGACACTGAAGCTTTCTTT.

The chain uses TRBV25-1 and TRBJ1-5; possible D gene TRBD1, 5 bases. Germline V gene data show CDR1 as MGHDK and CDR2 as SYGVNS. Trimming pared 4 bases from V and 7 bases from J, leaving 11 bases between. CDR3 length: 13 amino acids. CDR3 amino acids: CASSGEGVQPQHF. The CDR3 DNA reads TGTGCCAGCAGTGGCGAAGGGGTCCAGCCCCAGCATTTT.

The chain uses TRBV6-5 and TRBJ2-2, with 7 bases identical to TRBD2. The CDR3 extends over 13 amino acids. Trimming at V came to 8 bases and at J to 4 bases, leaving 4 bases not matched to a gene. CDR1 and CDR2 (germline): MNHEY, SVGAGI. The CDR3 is CASRDYLTGELFF. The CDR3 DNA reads TGTGCCAGCCGGGACTACCTCACCGGGGAGCTGTTTTTT.

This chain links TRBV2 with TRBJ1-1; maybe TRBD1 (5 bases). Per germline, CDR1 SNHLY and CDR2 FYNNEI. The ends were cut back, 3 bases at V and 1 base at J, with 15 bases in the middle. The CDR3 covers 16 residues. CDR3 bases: TGTGCCAGCAGTGACTCGTCAGGGTTGGGGAACACTGAAGCTTTCTTT. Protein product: CASSDSSGLGNTEAFF.

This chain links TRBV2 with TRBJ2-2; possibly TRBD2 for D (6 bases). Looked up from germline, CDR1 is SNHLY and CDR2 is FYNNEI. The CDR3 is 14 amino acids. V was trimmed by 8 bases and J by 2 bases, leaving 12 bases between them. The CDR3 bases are TGTGCCAGCGGAGGGACTTTCAACACCGGGGAGCTGTTTTTT. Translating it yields CASGGTFNTGELFF.

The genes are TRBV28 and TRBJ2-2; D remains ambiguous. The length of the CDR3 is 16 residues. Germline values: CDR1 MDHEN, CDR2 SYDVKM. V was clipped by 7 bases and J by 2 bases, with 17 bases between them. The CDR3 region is CASTSLGSSNTGELFF. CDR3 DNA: TGTGCCAGCACCTCTCTTGGTAGCTCCAACACCGGGGAGCTGTTTTTT.

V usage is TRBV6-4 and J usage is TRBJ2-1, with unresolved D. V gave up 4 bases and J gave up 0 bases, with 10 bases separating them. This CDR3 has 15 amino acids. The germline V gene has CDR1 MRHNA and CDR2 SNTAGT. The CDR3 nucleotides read TGTGCCAGCAGTGTTTACAGCCTCTCCTACAATGAGCAGTTCTTC. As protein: CASSVYSLSYNEQFF.

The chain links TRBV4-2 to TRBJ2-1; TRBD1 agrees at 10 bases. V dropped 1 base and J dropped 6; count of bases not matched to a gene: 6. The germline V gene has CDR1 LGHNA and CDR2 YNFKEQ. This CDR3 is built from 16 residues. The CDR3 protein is CASSQVRTGGLNEQFF. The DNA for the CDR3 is TGTGCCAGCAGCCAAGTCCGGACAGGGGGGCTCAATGAGCAGTTCTTC.

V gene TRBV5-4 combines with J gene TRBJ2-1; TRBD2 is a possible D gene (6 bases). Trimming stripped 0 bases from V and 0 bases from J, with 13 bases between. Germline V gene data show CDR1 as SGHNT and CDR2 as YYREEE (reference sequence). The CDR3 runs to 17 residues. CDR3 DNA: TGTGCCAGCAGCTTGGGGTCGGGCGGGATCTCCTACAATGAGCAGTTCTTC. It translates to CASSLGSGGISYNEQFF.

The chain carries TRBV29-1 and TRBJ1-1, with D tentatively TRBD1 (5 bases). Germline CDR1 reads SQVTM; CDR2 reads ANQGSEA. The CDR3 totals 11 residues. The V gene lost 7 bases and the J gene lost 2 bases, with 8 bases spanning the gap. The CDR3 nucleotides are TGCAGCGGCAGGGCTAACACTGAAGCTTTCTTT. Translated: CSGRANTEAFF.

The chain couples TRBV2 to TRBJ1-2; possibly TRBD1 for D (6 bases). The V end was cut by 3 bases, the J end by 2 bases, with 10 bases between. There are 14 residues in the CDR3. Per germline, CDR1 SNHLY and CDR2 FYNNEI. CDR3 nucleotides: TGTGCCAGCAGTGATAAGGGGGTGAACTATGGCTACACCTTC. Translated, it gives CASSDKGVNYGYTF.